Sequencing of this T cell receptor (beta chain) was carried out in a study of Ad26.COV2.S vaccination and SARS-CoV-2 variants. General observations from the study: Spike-specific responses of CD8+ and CD4+ T cells were reported to display substantial breadth after vaccination.

J gave up 12 bases and V 1 base, and 0 bases lay outside the gene matches. CDR1 SGHVS and CDR2 FQNEAQ come from the germline V gene. This CDR3 has 12 amino acids. Treatment here: roughly 18 received Ad26.COV2.S at low or high dose, single or two shots; about 5 received placebo; per-sample allocation not given. The study sampled participants on day 63 after the first vaccine or placebo injection. As for this clone: Its specificity is not known.

TCRdb's table, derived via immunoSEQ multiplex PCR, lists solely in-frame clones and lacks some. The sample holds roughly 400,000 clones, about nine tenths seen once. The sequence derives from a person aged 18-65 years who received the Ad26.COV2.S COVID-19 vaccine or a placebo. The chain couples TRBV7-8 to TRBJ1-6, with 7 bases matching TRBD1. Sequences were derived from peripheral blood, sampled in a trial of Ad26.COV2.S vaccine versus placebo. This CDR3 reads CASSLDRGPLHF. DNA for the CDR3: TGTGCCAGCAGCTTAGACAGGGGACCCCTCCACTTT.